These 7 T cell receptor beta chains came from one sample sequenced in a study of yellow fever vaccine responses in identical twins. Each CDR3 protein gets one entry after TCRdb re-called the RT-PCR reads with MiXCR. The sample holds under 20,000 distinct CDR3 sequences, about 65% seen once. The sample consisted of T cells from blood (PBMCs), unsorted or a sorted subset (not recorded which), taken before or after yellow fever vaccination (not recorded which). The receptor set was obtained from a woman aged 18-29 years who received the yellow fever vaccine.

The J gene is TRBJ1-5, the V gene TRBV29-1, with D perhaps TRBD1 (6 bases). The germline V and J ends were trimmed by 7 bases and 4 bases, with 14 bases remaining between them. Germline CDR1 and CDR2: SQVTM and ANQGSEA. CDR3 length: 13 residues. In DNA form, the CDR3 reads TGCAGCGCCGCGTCCGGGACAAATCAGCCCCAGCATTTT. As protein: CSAASGTNQPQHF. The full variable domain, its missing parts supplied by reference TRBV29-1 and TRBJ1-5, is SAVISQKPSRDICQRGTSLTIQCQVDSQVTMMFWYRQQPGQSLTLIATANQGSEATYESGFVIDKFPISRPNLTFSTLTVSNMSPEDSSIYLCSAASGTNQPQHFGDGTRLSIL.

This clonotype was observed a handful of times. At one of its ends the junction is not consistent with the germline gene, which may arise from a read error. The chain couples TRBV4-1 to TRBJ2-2, with D maybe TRBD2 (6 bases). The CDR3 is 16 amino acids. CDR1 is MGHRA and CDR2 is YSYEKL in the germline V gene. CDR3 coding DNA: TGCGCCAGCAGCCAAGGACTAGGGGTGAACCCCGGGGAGCTGTTTTTT. Protein: CASSQGLGVNPGELFF.

The chain has TRBV10-3 and TRBJ2-3, with 8 bases fitting TRBD2. CDR1 is ENHRY and CDR2 is SYGVKD in the germline V gene. This CDR3 has 16 amino acids. Trimming at V came to 7 bases and at J to 4 bases, leaving 13 bases not matched to a gene. The CDR3 loop is CAINRPLSGGPDTQYF. Here the CDR3 DNA reads TGTGCCATCAATCGACCCCTCAGCGGGGGACCAGATACGCAGTATTTT.

This clonotype was seen more than once but under ten times. J is TRBJ1-1 and V is TRBV4-1; TRBD1 matches at 8 bases. CDR1 is MGHRA and CDR2 is YSYEKL in the germline V gene. V gave up 0 bases and J gave up 3 bases; unmatched junction bases: 9. This CDR3 contains 17 residues. The CDR3 loop is CASSQDGAGGRDTEAFF. The DNA for the CDR3 is TGCGCCAGCAGCCAAGATGGGGCAGGGGGCAGAGACACTGAAGCTTTCTTT.

This rearrangement joins TRBV12-3 or TRBV12-4 to TRBJ1-5, with D maybe TRBD1 (6 bases). The V end was cut by 5 bases, the J end by 4 bases, with 15 bases between. The CDR3 sequence is 15 residues long. CDR3 nucleotides: TGTGCCAGCAGTCCACAGGGTGGTGGTAATCAGCCCCAGCATTTT. Translating it yields CASSPQGGGNQPQHF.

This clonotype showed up just once. This chain connects TRBV13 to TRBJ2-1, with 7 nucleotides matching TRBD2. The length of the CDR3 is 14 residues. Germline V gene data show CDR1 as PRHDT and CDR2 as FYEKMQ (reference sequence). V dropped 8 bases and J dropped 0; count of bases not matched to a gene: 4. CDR3 sequence: CASLSSGSYNEQFF. CDR3 DNA: TGTGCCAGCCTCTCTAGCGGCTCCTACAATGAGCAGTTCTTC.

The J gene is TRBJ1-1, the V gene TRBV9; TRBD1 might be the D (6 bases). The germline CDR1 and CDR2 sequences are SGDLS and YYNGEE. The CDR3 loop spans 14 amino acids. Trimming pared 0 bases from V and 1 base from J, leaving 7 bases between. The CDR3 loop is CASSVVDRNTEAFF. CDR3 nucleotides: TGTGCCAGCAGCGTAGTGGACAGGAACACTGAAGCTTTCTTT.